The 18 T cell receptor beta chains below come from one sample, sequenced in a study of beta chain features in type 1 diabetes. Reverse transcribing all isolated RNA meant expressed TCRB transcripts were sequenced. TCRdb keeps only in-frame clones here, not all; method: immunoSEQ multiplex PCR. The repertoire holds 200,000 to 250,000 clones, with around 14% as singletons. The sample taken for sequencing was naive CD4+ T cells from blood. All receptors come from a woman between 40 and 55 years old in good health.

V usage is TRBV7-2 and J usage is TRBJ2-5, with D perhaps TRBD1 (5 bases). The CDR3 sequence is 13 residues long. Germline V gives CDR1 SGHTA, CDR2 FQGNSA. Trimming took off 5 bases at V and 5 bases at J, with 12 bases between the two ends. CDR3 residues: CASSPGMGETQYF. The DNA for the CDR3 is TGTGCCAGCAGCCCAGGGATGGGGGAGACCCAGTACTTC.

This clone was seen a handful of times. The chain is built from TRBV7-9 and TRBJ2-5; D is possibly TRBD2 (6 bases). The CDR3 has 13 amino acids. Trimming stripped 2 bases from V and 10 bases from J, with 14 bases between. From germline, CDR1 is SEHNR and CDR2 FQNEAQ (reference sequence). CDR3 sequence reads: CASSLQTSIGQYF. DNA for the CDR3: TGTGCCAGCAGCTTACAGACTAGTATAGGCCAGTACTTC.

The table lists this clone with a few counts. The CDR3 is CAISVLAGVTDTQYF. CDR3 bases: TGTGCCATCAGTGTGCTAGCGGGGGTCACAGATACGCAGTATTTT. The chain carries TRBV10-3 and TRBJ2-3; TRBD2 aligns across 10 bases. Germline V gene lookup returns CDR1 ENHRY and CDR2 SYGVKD. Trimming removed 4 bases from V and 2 bases from J; junction bases left unmatched: 3. This CDR3 spans 15 amino acids.

The CDR3 DNA follows: TGTGCCAGCAGCTCCTACAGGGGGATCGCAGATACGCAGTATTTT. The encoded protein is CASSSYRGIADTQYF. The chain employs TRBV7-9 and TRBJ2-3, with 8 bases that match TRBD1. In germline, CDR1 is SEHNR, CDR2 FQNEAQ (reference sequence). V dropped 4 bases and J dropped 4; count of bases not matched to a gene: 7. The length of the CDR3 is 15 residues.

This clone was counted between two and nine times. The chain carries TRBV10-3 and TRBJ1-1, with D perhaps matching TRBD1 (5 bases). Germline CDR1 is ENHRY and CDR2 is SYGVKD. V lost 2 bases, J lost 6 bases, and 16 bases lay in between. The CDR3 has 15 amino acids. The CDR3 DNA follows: TGTGCCATCAGTGAGGGGGCGCGGTCATTGGCTGAAGCTTTCTTT. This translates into CAISEGARSLAEAFF.

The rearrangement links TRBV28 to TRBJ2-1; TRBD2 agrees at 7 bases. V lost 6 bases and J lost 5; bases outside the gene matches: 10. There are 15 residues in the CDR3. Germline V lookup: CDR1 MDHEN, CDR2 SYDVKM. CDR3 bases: TGTGCCAGCAGGAGCCCGGGGGGAAGCCACAATGAGCAGTTCTTC. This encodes CASRSPGGSHNEQFF.

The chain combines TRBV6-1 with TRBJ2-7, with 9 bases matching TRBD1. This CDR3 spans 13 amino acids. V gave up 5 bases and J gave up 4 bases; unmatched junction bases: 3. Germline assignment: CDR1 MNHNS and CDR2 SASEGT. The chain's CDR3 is CASSRTGAYEQYF. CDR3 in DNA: TGTGCCAGCAGTAGGACAGGGGCATACGAGCAGTACTTC.

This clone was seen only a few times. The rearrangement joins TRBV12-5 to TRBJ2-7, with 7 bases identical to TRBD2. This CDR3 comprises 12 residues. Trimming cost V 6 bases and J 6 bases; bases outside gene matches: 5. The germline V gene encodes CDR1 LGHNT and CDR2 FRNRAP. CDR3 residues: CASGRGGTEQYF. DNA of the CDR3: TGTGCTAGTGGCCGGGGAGGGACCGAGCAGTACTTC.

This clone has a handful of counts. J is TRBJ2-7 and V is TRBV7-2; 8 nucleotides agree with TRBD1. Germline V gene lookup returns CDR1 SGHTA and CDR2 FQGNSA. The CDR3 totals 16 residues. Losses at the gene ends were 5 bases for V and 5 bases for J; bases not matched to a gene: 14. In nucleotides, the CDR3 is TGTGCCAGCAGCACCCCCCCAGGGGGCGCAAGCGACGAGCAGTACTTC. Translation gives CASSTPPGGASDEQYF. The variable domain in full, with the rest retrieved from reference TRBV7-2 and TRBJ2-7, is GAGVSQSPSNKVTEKGKDVELRCDPISGHTALYWYRQSLGQGLEFLIYFQGNSAPDKSGLPSDRFSAERTGGSVSTLTIQRTQQEDSAVYLCASSTPPGGASDEQYFGPGTRLTVT.

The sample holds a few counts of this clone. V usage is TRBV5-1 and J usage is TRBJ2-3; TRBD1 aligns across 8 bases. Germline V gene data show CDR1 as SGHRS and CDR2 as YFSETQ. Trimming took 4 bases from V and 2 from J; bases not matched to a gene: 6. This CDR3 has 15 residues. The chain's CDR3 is CASSPGQGTTDTQYF. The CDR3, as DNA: TGCGCCAGCAGCCCCGGACAGGGCACCACAGATACGCAGTATTTT.

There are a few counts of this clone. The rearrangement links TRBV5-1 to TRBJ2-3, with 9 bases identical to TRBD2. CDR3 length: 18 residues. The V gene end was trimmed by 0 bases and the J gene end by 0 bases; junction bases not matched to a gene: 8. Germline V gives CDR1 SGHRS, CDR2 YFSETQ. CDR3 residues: CASSLGLAVHPSTDTQYF. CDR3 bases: TGCGCCAGCAGCTTGGGACTAGCGGTACACCCTAGCACAGATACGCAGTATTTT.

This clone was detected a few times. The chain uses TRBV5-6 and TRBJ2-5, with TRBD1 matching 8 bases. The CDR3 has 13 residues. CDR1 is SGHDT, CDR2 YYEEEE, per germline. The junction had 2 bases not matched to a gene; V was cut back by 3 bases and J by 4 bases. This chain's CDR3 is CASSSRGRETQYF. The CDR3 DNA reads TGTGCCAGCAGCTCCAGGGGGCGAGAGACCCAGTACTTC. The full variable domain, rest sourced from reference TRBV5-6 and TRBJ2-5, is DAGVTQSPTHLIKTRGQQVTLRCSPKSGHDTVSWYQQALGQGPQFIFQYYEEEERQRGNFPDRFSGHQFPNYSSELNVNALLLGDSALYLCASSSRGRETQYFGPGTRLLVL.

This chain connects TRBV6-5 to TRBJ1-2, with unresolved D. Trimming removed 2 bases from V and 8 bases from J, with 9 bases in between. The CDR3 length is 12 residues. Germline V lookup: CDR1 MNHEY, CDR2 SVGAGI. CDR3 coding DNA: TGTGCCAGCAGTTACAGCGGTTGGGGCTACACCTTC. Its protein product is CASSYSGWGYTF.

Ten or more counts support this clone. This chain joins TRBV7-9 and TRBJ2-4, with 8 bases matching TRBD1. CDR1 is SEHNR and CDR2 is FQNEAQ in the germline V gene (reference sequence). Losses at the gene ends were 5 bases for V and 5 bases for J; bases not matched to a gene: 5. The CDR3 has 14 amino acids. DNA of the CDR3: TGTGCCAGCAGCCACAGGGGGTTGGAAAACATTCAGTACTTC. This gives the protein CASSHRGLENIQYF.

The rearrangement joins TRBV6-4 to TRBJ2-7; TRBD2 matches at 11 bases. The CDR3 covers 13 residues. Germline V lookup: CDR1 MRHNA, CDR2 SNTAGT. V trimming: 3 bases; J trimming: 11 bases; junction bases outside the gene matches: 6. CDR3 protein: CASSELAGGPEYF. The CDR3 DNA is TGTGCCAGCAGTGAGTTAGCGGGGGGGCCGGAGTACTTC.

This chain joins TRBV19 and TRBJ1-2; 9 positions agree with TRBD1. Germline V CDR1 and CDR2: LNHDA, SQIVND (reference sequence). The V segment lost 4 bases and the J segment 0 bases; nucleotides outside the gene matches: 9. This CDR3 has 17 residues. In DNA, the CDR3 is TGTGCCAGTAGTACCCCTCCCGGGACAGGGTCTAACTATGGCTACACCTTC. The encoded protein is CASSTPPGTGSNYGYTF. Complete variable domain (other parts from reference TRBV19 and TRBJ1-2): DGGITQSPKYLFRKEGQNVTLSCEQNLNHDAMYWYRQDPGQGLRLIYYSQIVNDFQKGDIAEGYSVSREKKESFPLTVTSAQKNPTAFYLCASSTPPGTGSNYGYTFGSGTRLTVV.

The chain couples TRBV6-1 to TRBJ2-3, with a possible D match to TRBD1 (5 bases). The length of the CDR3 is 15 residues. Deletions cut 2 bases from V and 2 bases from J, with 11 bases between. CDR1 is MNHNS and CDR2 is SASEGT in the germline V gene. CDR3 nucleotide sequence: TGTGCCAGCAGTGAACAGACAGCCAACACAGATACGCAGTATTTT. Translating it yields CASSEQTANTDTQYF.

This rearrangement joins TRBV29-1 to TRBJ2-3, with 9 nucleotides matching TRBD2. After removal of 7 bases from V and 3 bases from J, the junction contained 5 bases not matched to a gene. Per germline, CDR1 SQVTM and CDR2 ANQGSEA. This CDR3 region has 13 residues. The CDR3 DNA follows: TGCAGCGCCCGCGGGGGGGCGACAGATACGCAGTATTTT. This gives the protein CSARGGATDTQYF.